These 15 T cell receptor beta chains came from one sample sequenced in a study of cytomegalovirus exposure and HLA in healthy donors. With 60 Vbeta and 13 Jbeta primers, the PCR was carried out. The protocol was immunoSEQ multiplex PCR, while the TCRdb copy is restricted to in-frame clones and leaves out a portion. The data hold approximately 120,000 clones, with 70% to 80% observed a single time. Material: PBMCs. Source of these receptors: a middle-aged woman in good health and CMV-seropositive.

V gene TRBV4-1 combines with J gene TRBJ1-2, with D maybe TRBD1 (5 bases). The CDR3 runs 16 residues. The ends were cut back, 1 base at V and 4 bases at J, with 16 bases in the middle. CDR1 is MGHRA and CDR2 is YSYEKL in the germline V gene. The CDR3 region is CASSQGPQGTTYGYTF. DNA for the CDR3: TGCGCCAGCAGCCAAGGCCCCCAGGGCACCACCTATGGCTACACCTTC.

Written as DNA, the CDR3 is TGCGCCAGCAGCCCTCGGCCGGGACTCATCACTTCTGGAAACACCATATATTTT. Its translation: CASSPRPGLITSGNTIYF. J is TRBJ1-3 and V is TRBV5-1; D possibly corresponds to TRBD1 (5 bases). Germline CDR1 SGHRS, CDR2 YFSETQ. The CDR3 runs 18 residues. V dropped 4 bases and J dropped 1 base, with 21 bases sitting between them.

J is TRBJ2-1 and V is TRBV5-1; D may be TRBD2 (6 bases). CDR3 size: 15 residues. The germline V gene has CDR1 SGHRS and CDR2 YFSETQ. The V end lost 0 bases, the J end lost 7 bases, and 14 bases lay between the germline ends. The CDR3, as DNA: TGCGCCAGCAGCTTGGTGGTAGCGGTAAGGAATGAGCAGTTCTTC. Its translation is CASSLVVAVRNEQFF.

The gene calls are TRBV5-1 and TRBJ2-5; the match to TRBD2 covers 7 bases. V was clipped by 0 bases and J by 2 bases; unmatched bases: 4. The V gene's germline CDR1 is SGHRS and CDR2 YFSETQ. This CDR3 comprises 15 residues. CDR3 in DNA: TGCGCCAGCAGCTTGGCGCGGGGGACTCAAGAGACCCAGTACTTC. Its protein is CASSLARGTQETQYF.

This clone appeared a few times. The chain joins TRBV18 to TRBJ1-1; TRBD1 might be the D (5 bases). In germline, CDR1 is KGHSH, CDR2 LQKENI. Between the trimmed V and J ends, which lost 1 base and 7 bases, there was a span of 13 bases. The CDR3 covers 14 residues. This CDR3 reads CASSPQGHKGEAFF. CDR3 coding DNA: TGTGCCAGCTCACCACAGGGGCATAAGGGTGAAGCTTTCTTT.

The chain links TRBV27 to TRBJ1-5, with a weak D call TRBD1 (5 bases). The germline V and J ends were trimmed by 0 bases and 9 bases, with 9 bases remaining between them. Germline CDR1 reads MNHEY; CDR2 reads SMNVEV (reference sequence). The CDR3 has 13 residues. DNA of the CDR3: TGTGCCAGCAGTTTATCACGGGGGGGGCCCCAGCATTTT. This gives the protein CASSLSRGGPQHF.

This clone was found a few times. The chain is built from TRBV2 and TRBJ1-2; 7 bases map to TRBD1. V lost 5 bases, J lost 8 bases, and 14 bases stayed unmatched. Germline V lookup: CDR1 SNHLY, CDR2 FYNNEI. CDR3 length: 15 residues. The CDR3 spells CASSPTDRAPNGYTF. CDR3 nucleotide sequence: TGTGCCAGCAGTCCCACTGACAGGGCTCCTAACGGCTACACCTTC.

The chain combines TRBV7-3 with TRBJ1-1; 8 positions match TRBD1. CDR1 SGHTA and CDR2 FQGTGA come from the germline V gene. The CDR3 has 14 residues. V shed 5 bases, J shed 4 bases, and the junction held 6 bases outside the gene matches. The CDR3 sequence is CASSRSGGGTEAFF. Written as DNA, the CDR3 is TGTGCCAGCAGCCGTTCAGGGGGCGGCACTGAAGCTTTCTTT.

The J gene is TRBJ1-1, the V gene TRBV5-1; D is unclear. Trimming pared 3 bases from V and 1 base from J, leaving 10 bases between. CDR3 length: 14 residues. CDR1 is SGHRS, CDR2 YFSETQ, per germline. Here the CDR3 DNA reads TGCGCCAGCAGCTCAGGAGGTCAGAACACTGAAGCTTTCTTT. Translation gives CASSSGGQNTEAFF.

The CDR3 bases are TGTGCTAGTGGGGACAGTTACAATCAGCCCCAGCATTTT. It yields the protein CASGDSYNQPQHF. The chain combines TRBV12-5 with TRBJ1-5; weak D call: TRBD1 (6 bases). Germline CDR1 reads LGHNT; CDR2 reads FRNRAP. This CDR3 region has 13 residues. The V and J ends lost 6 bases and 3 bases respectively, with 9 bases between them.

This clone showed up just a few times. The rearrangement links TRBV5-4 to TRBJ1-6; D perhaps matches TRBD1 (6 bases). The V gene's germline CDR1 is SGHNT and CDR2 YYREEE (reference sequence). The CDR3 consists of 15 residues. With 6 bases removed from V and 8 bases from J, the gap between germline ends came to 18 bases. The DNA of the CDR3 is TGTGCCAGCACCCCGGACAGATCAATGTATTCACCCCTCCACTTT. It codes for CASTPDRSMYSPLHF. Full variable domain (rest looked up from reference TRBV5-4 and TRBJ1-6): ETGVTQSPTHLIKTRGQQVTLRCSSQSGHNTVSWYQQALGQGPQFIFQYYREEENGRGNFPPRFSGLQFPNYSSELNVNALELDDSALYLCASTPDRSMYSPLHFGNGTRLTVT.

The rearrangement joins TRBV11-2 to TRBJ1-1, with D hard to call. Looked up from germline, CDR1 is SGHAT and CDR2 is FQNNGV. The CDR3 has 19 residues. V gave up 0 bases and J gave up 5 bases, with 25 bases separating them. The CDR3 here is CASSLDLTGVGSAGTEAFF. The CDR3 nucleotides read TGTGCCAGCAGCTTAGATTTGACCGGAGTCGGCAGCGCTGGTACTGAAGCTTTCTTT.

The J gene is TRBJ1-2, the V gene TRBV7-2, with 8 bases fitting TRBD1. There are 15 residues in the CDR3. Unmatched junction bases numbered 7, after V lost 3 bases and J lost 4 bases. CDR1 is SGHTA and CDR2 is FQGNSA in the germline V gene. In DNA form, the CDR3 reads TGTGCCAGCAGCTTGACCGAGACAGGGGTCTATGGCTACACCTTC. Amino acids: CASSLTETGVYGYTF.

The V call is TRBV5-1, the J call TRBJ2-3, with TRBD2 matching over 11 bases. With V trimmed by 4 bases and J by 1 base, 11 bases remained unmatched. The V gene's germline CDR1 is SGHRS and CDR2 YFSETQ. CDR3 size: 18 residues. This CDR3 is CASSGISGGGVGTDTQYF. The CDR3 DNA follows: TGCGCCAGCAGCGGGATTAGCGGGGGGGGCGTAGGCACAGATACGCAGTATTTT.

Turning to this clone: The junction and the germline gene differ at one end; a read error may be behind it. The chain has TRBV7-7 and TRBJ2-5; tentative D call: TRBD1 (5 bases). In germline, CDR1 is SSHAT, CDR2 FNYEAQ (reference sequence). The CDR3 totals 14 residues. CDR3: CASSLVQGQETQYF. The CDR3 DNA reads as TGTGCTAGCAGCTTGGTGCAGGGCCAAGAGACCCAGTACTTC.